The TCR beta chain under discussion was sequenced for a study of blood T cell repertoires in COVID-19. The repertoire was sequenced with immunoSEQ multiplex PCR; TCRdb's copy has only in-frame clones and lacks some. The sample shows 200,000 to 250,000 clones, around nine tenths of them seen only once. CDR1 MNHEY and CDR2 SMNVEV come from the germline V gene (reference sequence). The CDR3 consists of 15 residues. The junction had 12 bases not matched to a gene; V was cut back by 7 bases and J by 6 bases. The sequence was obtained from a woman aged 55 to 70 with acute or convalescent COVID-19. Specimen: peripheral blood. This chain connects TRBV27 to TRBJ2-7, with 10 bases that match TRBD1. The CDR3 region is CASKLLGTGVVEQYF. The CDR3 DNA sequence: TGTGCCAGCAAGCTACTCGGGACAGGGGTCGTCGAGCAGTACTTC.